This T cell receptor (beta chain) appears in the sequencing data of a study of CD4 T cells in relation to SARS-CoV-2 and coronaviruses. General study points: Crossreactive clones expanded significantly less to SARS-CoV-2 than monoreactive clones. In around 63% of donors, memory CD4+ clonotypes crossrecognized SARS-CoV-2 and at least one common cold coronavirus spike.

Deep TCR-beta sequencing used DNA from uncultured naive and memory CD4+ T cells. Profiled with immunoSEQ multiplex PCR; TCRdb holds only in-frame clones, not every one. The table records just under 65,000 clones, about 95% of them present only once. To note about this clone: Its antigen is currently unknown.

The CDR3 runs 15 residues. V lost 2 bases and J 5 bases, leaving 13 bases between the germline ends. Germline CDR1 is SEHNR and CDR2 is FQNEAQ (reference sequence). CD4+ T cells from unexposed donors were obtained before the COVID-19 pandemic (2011-2018). This chain connects TRBV7-9 to TRBJ2-1; D might be TRBD1 or TRBD2, each matching 6 bases. The specimen was naive CD4+ T cells from PBMCs. Indicated subset: naive CD4+ T cells isolated by negative enrichment. The sequence came from a human donor in good health. The CDR3 sequence is CASSLLGGSNNEQFF. CDR3 DNA sequence: TGTGCCAGCAGCTTACTGGGGGGCAGCAACAATGAGCAGTTCTTC.